The clone carrying this T cell receptor (beta chain) appeared a single time. The antigen remains undetermined. Mismatch with germline at one junction end may stem from a read error. This sample was taken from a study of blood T cells in healthy people across ages. Findings of the study overall: Relative to aged donors, long-lived donors carried more naive CD4+ cells and displayed higher diversity.

Next came a second PCR, run for about 6 to 12 cycles, which used a sample-barcoded 5' primer along with a J-beta primer mix. TCRdb itself ran the 5' RACE reads through MiXCR, one entry per CDR3 protein. Among around 1,800,000 distinct CDR3 sequences, about two fifths were seen once, and the ten largest hold 23%. The authors drew around 11 milliliters of peripheral blood from each donor. The CDR3 sequence is 13 residues long. The germline gives CDR1 MDHEN, CDR2 SYDVKM. The chain couples TRBV28 to TRBJ1-1; D remains ambiguous. The receptor's source is a human donor in good health. Material: blood. The CDR3 region is CASIWRVGTEAFF. In DNA form, the CDR3 reads TGTGCCAGCATCTGGAGAGTCGGCACTGAGGCTTTCTTT.